These T cell receptor beta chains were read from a single sample in a study of control samples from healthy donors and cancer patients. This table comes from immunoSEQ multiplex PCR, and its TCRdb copy is limited to in-frame clones, with some not included. The data contain around 26,000 clones, approximately 85% of them seen just once; the ten biggest clones take up 23%. Sequencing was carried out using PBMCs. All receptors derive from a man aged 55 to 70 with colorectal cancer. CDR3s include the opening cysteine and the closing phenylalanine or tryptophan. The D gene is left open where the match is weak. Clone sizes are given selectively: once, few, many, or a class where the clone is expanded.

TRBJ1-2,NA,NA,TRBV6-4,CASSDSGQPYGYTF,TGTGCCAGCAGTGACAGTGGACAACCCTATGGCTACACCTTC
TRBJ2-2,NA,NA,TRBV5-1,CASSPGTFLNTGELFF,TGCGCCAGCAGCCCGGGGACATTCTTGAACACCGGGGAGCTGTTTTTT
TRBJ1-3,NA,NA,TRBV20-1,CSASARSRLDGNTIYF,TGCAGTGCTAGTGCCAGATCCCGACTGGATGGAAACACCATATATTTT
TRBJ1-1,NA,NA,TRBV5-1,CASTPSGYTEAFF,TGCGCCAGCACCCCCTCAGGGTACACTGAAGCTTTCTTT
TRBJ2-3,TRBD2,NA,TRBV9,CASSVGSGVSTDTQYF,TGTGCCAGCAGCGTAGGTAGCGGGGTTAGCACAGATACGCAGTATTTT
TRBJ1-2,NA,few,TRBV7-2,CASTRTVGGYTF,TGTGCCAGCACCCGGACAGTGGGTGGCTACACCTTC
TRBJ2-3,NA,NA,TRBV5-1,CASSPLPSDTQYF,TGCGCCAGCAGCCCCCTACCCTCAGATACGCAGTATTTT
TRBJ2-3,TRBD2,few,TRBV3-1/TRBV3-2,CASSPRLAVTDTQYF,TGTGCCAGCAGCCCACGACTAGCGGTCACAGATACGCAGTATTTT
TRBJ1-2,NA,NA,TRBV4-1,CASSQSTGFYTF,TGCGCCAGCAGCCAGAGTACAGGGTTCTACACCTTC
TRBJ1-5,NA,NA,TRBV12-3/TRBV12-4,CASSLSQDQHF,TGTGCCAGCAGTTTATCCCAGGATCAGCATTTT
TRBJ2-1,NA,NA,TRBV11-2,CASSRPARNEQFF,TGTGCCAGCAGCCGACCAGCTCGGAATGAGCAGTTCTTC
TRBJ2-1,TRBD2,NA,TRBV9,CASSVLAGADEQFF,TGTGCCAGCAGCGTCCTAGCGGGGGCCGATGAGCAGTTCTTC
TRBJ1-2,TRBD1,NA,TRBV6-5,CASRLQGVDGYTF,TGTGCCAGCAGGTTACAGGGGGTGGATGGCTACACCTTC
TRBJ1-1,NA,NA,TRBV18,CASSPRGGPNTEAFF,TGTGCCAGCTCACCACGGGGGGGCCCGAACACTGAAGCTTTCTTT
TRBJ1-4,NA,NA,TRBV7-9,CASSLPMGNEKLFF,TGTGCCAGCAGCTTACCCATGGGTAATGAAAAACTGTTTTTT
TRBJ2-3,TRBD2,NA,TRBV2,CASSEDGTTHTDTQYF,TGTGCCAGCAGTGAAGACGGGACTACTCACACAGATACGCAGTATTTT
TRBJ2-5,NA,NA,TRBV5-1,CASSGSGETQYF,TGCGCCAGCAGCGGGAGTGGGGAGACCCAGTACTTC